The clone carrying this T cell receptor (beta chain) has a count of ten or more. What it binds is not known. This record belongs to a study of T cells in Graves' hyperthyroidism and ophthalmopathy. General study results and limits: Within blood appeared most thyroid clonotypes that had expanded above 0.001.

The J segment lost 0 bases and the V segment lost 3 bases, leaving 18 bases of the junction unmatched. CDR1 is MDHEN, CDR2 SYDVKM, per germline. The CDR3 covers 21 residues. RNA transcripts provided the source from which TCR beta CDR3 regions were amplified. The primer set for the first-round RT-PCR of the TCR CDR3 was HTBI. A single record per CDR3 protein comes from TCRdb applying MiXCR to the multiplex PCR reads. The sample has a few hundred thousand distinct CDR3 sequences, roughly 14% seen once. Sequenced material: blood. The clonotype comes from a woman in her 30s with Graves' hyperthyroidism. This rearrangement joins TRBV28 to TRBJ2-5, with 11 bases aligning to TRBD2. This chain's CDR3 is CASSFLDRTSGSRGYQETQYF. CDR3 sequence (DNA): TGTGCCAGCAGTTTCCTCGACCGGACTAGCGGGTCTAGGGGGTACCAAGAGACCCAGTACTTC.